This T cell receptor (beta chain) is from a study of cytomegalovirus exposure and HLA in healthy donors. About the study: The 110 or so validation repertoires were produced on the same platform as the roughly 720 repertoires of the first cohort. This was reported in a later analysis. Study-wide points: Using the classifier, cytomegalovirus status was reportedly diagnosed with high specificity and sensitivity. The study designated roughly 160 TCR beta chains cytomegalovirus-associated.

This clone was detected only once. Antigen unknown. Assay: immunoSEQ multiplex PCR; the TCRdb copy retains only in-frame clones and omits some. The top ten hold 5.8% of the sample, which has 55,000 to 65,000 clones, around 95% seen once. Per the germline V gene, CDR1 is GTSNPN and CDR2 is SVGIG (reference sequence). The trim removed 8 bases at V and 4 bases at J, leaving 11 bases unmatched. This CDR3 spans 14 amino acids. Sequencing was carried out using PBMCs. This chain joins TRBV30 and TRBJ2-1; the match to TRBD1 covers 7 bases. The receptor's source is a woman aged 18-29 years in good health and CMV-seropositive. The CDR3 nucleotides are TGTGCCGACGTACAGGGGATCCCTTACAATGAGCAGTTCTTC. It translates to CADVQGIPYNEQFF.